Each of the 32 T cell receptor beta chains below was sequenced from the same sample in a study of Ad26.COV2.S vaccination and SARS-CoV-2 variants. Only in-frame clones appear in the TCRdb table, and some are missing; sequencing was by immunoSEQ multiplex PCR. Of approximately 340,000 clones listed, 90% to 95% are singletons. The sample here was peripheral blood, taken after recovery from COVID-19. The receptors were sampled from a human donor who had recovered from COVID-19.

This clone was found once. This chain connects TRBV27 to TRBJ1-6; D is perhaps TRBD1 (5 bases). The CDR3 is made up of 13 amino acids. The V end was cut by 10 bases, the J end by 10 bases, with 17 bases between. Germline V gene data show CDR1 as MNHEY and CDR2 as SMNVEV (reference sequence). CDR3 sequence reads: CATQGSKLSPLHF. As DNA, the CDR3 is TGTGCCACCCAGGGTAGCAAATTATCACCCCTCCACTTT.

The CDR3 nucleotides are TGTGCCAGCAGCCCACACGGAACAGCGAGGAACTATGGCTACACCTTC. Its protein is CASSPHGTARNYGYTF. The chain couples TRBV11-2 to TRBJ1-2; no reliable D call. The CDR3 totals 16 residues. CDR1 is SGHAT and CDR2 is FQNNGV in the germline V gene. Trimming cost V 5 bases and J 2 bases, with 18 bases left between them.

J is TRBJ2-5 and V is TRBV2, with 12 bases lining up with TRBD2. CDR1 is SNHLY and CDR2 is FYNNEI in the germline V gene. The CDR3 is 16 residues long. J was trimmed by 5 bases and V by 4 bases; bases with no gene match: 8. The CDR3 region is CASSAVTSGGEETQYF. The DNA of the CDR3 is TGTGCCAGCAGTGCTGTGACTAGCGGGGGAGAGGAGACCCAGTACTTC.

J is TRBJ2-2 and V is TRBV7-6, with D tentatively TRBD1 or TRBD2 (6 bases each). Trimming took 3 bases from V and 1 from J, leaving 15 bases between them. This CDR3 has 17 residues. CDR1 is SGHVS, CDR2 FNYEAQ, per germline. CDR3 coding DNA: TGTGCCAGCAGCTTGGCCGTGGGGGGCAGGAACACCGGGGAGCTGTTTTTT. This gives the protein CASSLAVGGRNTGELFF.

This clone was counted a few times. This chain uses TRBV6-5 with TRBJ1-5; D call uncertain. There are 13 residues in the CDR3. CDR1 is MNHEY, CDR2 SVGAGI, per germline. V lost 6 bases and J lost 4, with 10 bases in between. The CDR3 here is CASSYQANQPQHF. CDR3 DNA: TGTGCCAGCAGCTACCAGGCAAATCAGCCCCAGCATTTT.

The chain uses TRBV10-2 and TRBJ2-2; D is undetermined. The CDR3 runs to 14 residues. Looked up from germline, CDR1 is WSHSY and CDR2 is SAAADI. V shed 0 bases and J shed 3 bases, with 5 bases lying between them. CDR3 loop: CASSESVDTGELFF. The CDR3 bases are TGCGCCAGCAGTGAGTCTGTGGACACCGGGGAGCTGTTTTTT.

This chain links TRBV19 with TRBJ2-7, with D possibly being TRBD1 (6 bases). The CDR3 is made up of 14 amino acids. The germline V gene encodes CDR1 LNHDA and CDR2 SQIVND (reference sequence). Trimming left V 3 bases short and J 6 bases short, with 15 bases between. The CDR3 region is CASSMGAGAAEQYF. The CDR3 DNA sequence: TGTGCCAGTAGTATGGGGGCAGGTGCCGCCGAGCAGTACTTC.

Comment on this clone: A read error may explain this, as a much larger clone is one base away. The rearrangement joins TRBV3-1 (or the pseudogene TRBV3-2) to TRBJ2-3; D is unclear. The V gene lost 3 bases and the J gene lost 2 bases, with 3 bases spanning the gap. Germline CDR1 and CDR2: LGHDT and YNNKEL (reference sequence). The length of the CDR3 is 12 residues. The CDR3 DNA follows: TGTGCCAGCAGCCAGAACACAGATACGCAGTATTTT. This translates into CASSQNTDTQYF.

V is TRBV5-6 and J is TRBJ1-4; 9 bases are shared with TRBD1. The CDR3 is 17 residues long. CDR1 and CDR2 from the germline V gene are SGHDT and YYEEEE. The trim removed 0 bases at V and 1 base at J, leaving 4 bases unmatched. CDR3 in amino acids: CASSLEGQGGTNEKLFF. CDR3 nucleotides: TGTGCCAGCAGCTTGGAGGGACAGGGAGGAACTAATGAAAAACTGTTTTTT.

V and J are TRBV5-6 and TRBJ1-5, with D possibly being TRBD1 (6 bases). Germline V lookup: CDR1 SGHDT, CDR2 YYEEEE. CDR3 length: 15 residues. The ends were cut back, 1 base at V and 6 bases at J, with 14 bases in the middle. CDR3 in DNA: TGTGCCAGCAGCTTGTTGAGGGGGGCAGGTCAGCCCCAGCATTTT. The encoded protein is CASSLLRGAGQPQHF.

Written as DNA, the CDR3 is TGTGCTAGTGGATCCGGGACGGCTCCGTCAAATTATGGCTACACCTTC. The encoded protein is CASGSGTAPSNYGYTF. The rearrangement joins TRBV12-5 to TRBJ1-2; D perhaps matches TRBD1 (5 bases). Germline V gives CDR1 LGHNT, CDR2 FRNRAP. Between the trimmed V and J ends, which lost 6 bases and 5 bases, there was a span of 22 bases. The CDR3 covers 16 residues.

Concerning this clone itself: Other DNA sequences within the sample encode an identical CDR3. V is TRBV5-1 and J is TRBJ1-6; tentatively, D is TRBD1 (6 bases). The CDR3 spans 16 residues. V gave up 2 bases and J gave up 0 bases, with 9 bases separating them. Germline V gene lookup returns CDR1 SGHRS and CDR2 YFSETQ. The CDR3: CASSLGGSSYNSPLHF. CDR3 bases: TGCGCCAGCAGCTTAGGGGGAAGCTCCTATAATTCACCCCTCCACTTT.

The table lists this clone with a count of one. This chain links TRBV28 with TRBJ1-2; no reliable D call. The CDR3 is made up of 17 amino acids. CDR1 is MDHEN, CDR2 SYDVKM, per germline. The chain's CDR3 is CLVLGSQLGVGNYGYTF. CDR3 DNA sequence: TGTCTTGTGCTTGGTTCTCAACTAGGAGTGGGTAACTATGGCTACACCTTC.

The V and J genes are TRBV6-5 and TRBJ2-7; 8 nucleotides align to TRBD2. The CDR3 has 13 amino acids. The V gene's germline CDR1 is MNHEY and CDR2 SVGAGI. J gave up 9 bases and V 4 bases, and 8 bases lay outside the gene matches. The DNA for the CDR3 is TGTGCCAGCAGTTCCTTAGCGGGGCCCGGGCAGTACTTC. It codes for CASSSLAGPGQYF.

Written as DNA, the CDR3 is TGTGCCAGCAGCCTCACCGGGACTATGGTAGAGACCCAGTACTTC. This translates into CASSLTGTMVETQYF. The chain uses TRBV7-8 and TRBJ2-5; TRBD2 matches at 7 bases. Germline trimming cut 5 bases from V and 4 bases from J; bases unmatched to any gene: 10. CDR3 length equals 15 residues. In germline, CDR1 is SGHVS, CDR2 FQNEAQ.

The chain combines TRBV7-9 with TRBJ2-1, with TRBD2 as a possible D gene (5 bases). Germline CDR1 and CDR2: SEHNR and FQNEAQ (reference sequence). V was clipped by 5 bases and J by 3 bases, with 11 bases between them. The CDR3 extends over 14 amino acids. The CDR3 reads CASSQGGLYNEQFF. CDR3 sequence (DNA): TGTGCCAGCAGCCAAGGAGGCCTCTACAATGAGCAGTTCTTC.

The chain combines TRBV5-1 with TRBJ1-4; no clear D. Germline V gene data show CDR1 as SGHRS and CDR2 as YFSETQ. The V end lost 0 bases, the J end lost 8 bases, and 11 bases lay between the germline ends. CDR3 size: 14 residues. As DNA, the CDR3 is TGCGCCAGCAGCTTGGCCGGGAGTGGAGAAAAACTGTTTTTT. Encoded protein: CASSLAGSGEKLFF.

CDR3 coding DNA: TGTGCCAGCAGTTTCTCTTTAGAGATTCGGCCCCAGCATTTT. Its protein product is CASSFSLEIRPQHF. The genes are TRBV27 and TRBJ1-5; D is unresolved. Germline assignment: CDR1 MNHEY and CDR2 SMNVEV (reference sequence). CDR3 length: 14 amino acids. V lost 3 bases to trimming and J lost 9 bases, with 15 bases between them.

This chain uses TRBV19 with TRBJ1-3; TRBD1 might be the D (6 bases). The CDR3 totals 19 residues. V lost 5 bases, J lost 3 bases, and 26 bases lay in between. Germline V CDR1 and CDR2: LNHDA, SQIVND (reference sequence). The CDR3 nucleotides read TGTGCCAGTAGTGCCATTAGTATCGGGGGCTTCAATATTGGAAACACCATATATTTT. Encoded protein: CASSAISIGGFNIGNTIYF. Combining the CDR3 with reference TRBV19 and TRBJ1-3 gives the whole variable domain DGGITQSPKYLFRKEGQNVTLSCEQNLNHDAMYWYRQDPGQGLRLIYYSQIVNDFQKGDIAEGYSVSREKKESFPLTVTSAQKNPTAFYLCASSAISIGGFNIGNTIYFGEGSWLTVV.

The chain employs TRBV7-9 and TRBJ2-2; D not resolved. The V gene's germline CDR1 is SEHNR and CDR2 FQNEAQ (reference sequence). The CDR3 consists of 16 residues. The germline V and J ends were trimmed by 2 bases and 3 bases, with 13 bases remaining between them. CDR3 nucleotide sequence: TGTGCCAGCAGCTTAAGGACCCGTGGGGACACCGGGGAGCTGTTTTTT. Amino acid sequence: CASSLRTRGDTGELFF.

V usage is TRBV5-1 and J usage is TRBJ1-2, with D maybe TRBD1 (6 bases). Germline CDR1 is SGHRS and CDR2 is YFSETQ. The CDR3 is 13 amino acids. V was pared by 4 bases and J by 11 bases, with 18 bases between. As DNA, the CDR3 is TGCGCCAGCAGCGAGGGGACCCAGGGGAAATACACCTTC. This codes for CASSEGTQGKYTF.

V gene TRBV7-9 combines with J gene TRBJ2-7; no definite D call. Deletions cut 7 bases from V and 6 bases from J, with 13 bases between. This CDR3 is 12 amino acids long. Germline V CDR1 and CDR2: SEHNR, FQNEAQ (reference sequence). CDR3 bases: TGTGCCAGCAACAGCGCTTTCGGCGAGCAGTACTTC. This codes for CASNSAFGEQYF.

As DNA, the CDR3 is TGTGCCAGCAGTGAACAGTTCTACGAGCAGTACTTC. This translates into CASSEQFYEQYF. The rearrangement joins TRBV2 to TRBJ2-7; D is undetermined. The CDR3 runs 12 residues. Trimming cost V 2 bases and J 3 bases, with 5 bases left between them. Looked up from germline, CDR1 is SNHLY and CDR2 is FYNNEI.

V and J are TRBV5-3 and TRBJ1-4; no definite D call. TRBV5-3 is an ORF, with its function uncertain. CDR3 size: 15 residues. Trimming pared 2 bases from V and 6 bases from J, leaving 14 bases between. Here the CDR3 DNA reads TGTGCCAGAAGCTTTCCTAAGGGTGCGGATGAAAAACTGTTTTTT. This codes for CARSFPKGADEKLFF.

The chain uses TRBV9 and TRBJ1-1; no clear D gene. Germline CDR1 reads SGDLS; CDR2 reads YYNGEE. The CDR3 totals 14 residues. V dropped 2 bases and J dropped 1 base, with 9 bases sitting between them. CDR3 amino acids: CASSVGTANTEAFF. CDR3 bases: TGTGCCAGCAGCGTGGGCACGGCGAACACTGAAGCTTTCTTT.

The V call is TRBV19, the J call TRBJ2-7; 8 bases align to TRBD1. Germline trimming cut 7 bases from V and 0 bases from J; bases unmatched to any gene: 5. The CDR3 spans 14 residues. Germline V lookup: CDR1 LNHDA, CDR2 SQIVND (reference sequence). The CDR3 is CASNRQGSSYEQYF. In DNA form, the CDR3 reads TGTGCCAGTAACCGACAGGGGAGCTCCTACGAGCAGTACTTC.

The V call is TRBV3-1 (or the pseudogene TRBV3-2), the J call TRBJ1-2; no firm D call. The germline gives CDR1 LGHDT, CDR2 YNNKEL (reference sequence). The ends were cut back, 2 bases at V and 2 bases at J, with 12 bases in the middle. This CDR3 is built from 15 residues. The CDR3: CASSQFSGGNYGYTF. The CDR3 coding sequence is TGTGCCAGCAGCCAATTTAGCGGCGGGAACTATGGCTACACCTTC.

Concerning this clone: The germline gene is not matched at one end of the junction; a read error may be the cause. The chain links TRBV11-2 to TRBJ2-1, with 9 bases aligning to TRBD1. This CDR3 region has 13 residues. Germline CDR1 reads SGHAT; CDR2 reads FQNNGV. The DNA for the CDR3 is TGTGCCAGCAGCTTAGGCTACAGGGGGCGGTATGTCTTC. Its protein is CASSLGYRGRYVF.

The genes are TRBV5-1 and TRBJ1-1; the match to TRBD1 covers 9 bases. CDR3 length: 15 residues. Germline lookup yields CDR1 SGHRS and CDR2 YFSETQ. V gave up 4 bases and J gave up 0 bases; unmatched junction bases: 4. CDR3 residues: CASSRTGALNTEAFF. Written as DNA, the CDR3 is TGCGCCAGCAGCAGGACAGGGGCGTTGAACACTGAAGCTTTCTTT.

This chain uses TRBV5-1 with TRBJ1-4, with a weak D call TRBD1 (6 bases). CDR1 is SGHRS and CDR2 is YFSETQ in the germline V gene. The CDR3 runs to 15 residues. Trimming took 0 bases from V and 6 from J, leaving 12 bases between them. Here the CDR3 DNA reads TGCGCCAGCAGCTTGGAGGGGGACGTGCATGAAAAACTGTTTTTT. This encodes CASSLEGDVHEKLFF.

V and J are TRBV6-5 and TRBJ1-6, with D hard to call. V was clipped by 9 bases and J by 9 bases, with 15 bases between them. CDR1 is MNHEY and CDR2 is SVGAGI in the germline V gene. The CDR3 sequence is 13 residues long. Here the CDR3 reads CASGRLARSPLHF. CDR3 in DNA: TGTGCCAGTGGACGGTTGGCCCGTTCACCCCTCCACTTT.

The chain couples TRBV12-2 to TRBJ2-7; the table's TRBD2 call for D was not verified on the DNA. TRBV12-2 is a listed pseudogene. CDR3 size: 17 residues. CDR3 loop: CASPPSPRPSISYEQYF. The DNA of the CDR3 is TGTGCAAGTCCCCCATCCCCGCGGCCTTCCATCTCCTACGAGCAGTACTTC.